This note documents a single T cell receptor beta chain sequence. Unmatched junction bases numbered 5, after V lost 7 bases and J lost 5 bases. Germline CDR1 MNHEY, CDR2 SVGAGI. The CDR3 is made up of 13 amino acids. These data belong to a study of blood T cell repertoires in COVID-19. About the research overall: Nucleic acid was either cDNA or gDNA, and it came from T cells, B-cell-depleted T cells, or PBMCs.

The repertoire was sequenced with immunoSEQ multiplex PCR; TCRdb's copy has only in-frame clones and lacks some. The table records a few hundred thousand clones, around 84% of them present only once. The chain has TRBV6-5 and TRBJ2-7; TRBD1 agrees at 10 bases. Input material: peripheral blood. The receptor comes from a woman aged 55-69 years who had recovered from COVID-19. CDR3 sequence (DNA): TGTGCCAGCAAATCAGGGACAGGGGACGAGCAGTACTTC. This translates into CASKSGTGDEQYF.